One sample yielded the 3 T cell receptor beta chains listed below, sequenced in a study of cytomegalovirus exposure and HLA in healthy donors. The primer mix had 60 Vbeta and 13 Jbeta primers. The table came from immunoSEQ multiplex PCR; TCRdb's copy has only in-frame clones and leaves some out. This table holds under 90,000 clones, around 78% found once. Sequencing was performed on PBMCs. These receptors originate from a man aged 40-49 years in good health and CMV-seronegative.

This clone was counted a single time. The junction differs from germline at one of its ends, possibly a read error. The chain joins TRBV6-6 to TRBJ1-2; possible D gene TRBD1, 6 bases. The CDR3 is made up of 12 amino acids. Germline CDR1 is MNHNY and CDR2 is SVGAGI (reference sequence). The CDR3, as DNA: TGTGCCAGCAGACAGGGCGGCTATGGCTACCCCTTC. Residues: CASRQGGYGYPF.

This clone was observed once. The J gene is TRBJ2-5, the V gene TRBV7-2; 10 bases are shared with TRBD1. CDR1 and CDR2 (germline): SGHTA, FQGNSA. With 4 bases clipped from V and 6 bases from J, the junction kept 5 bases outside the gene matches. The CDR3 length is 14 residues. In nucleotides, the CDR3 is TGTGCCAGCAGCTCCGGACAGGGGGAAAAGACCCAGTACTTC. This sequence encodes CASSSGQGEKTQYF.

Only a few counts were recorded for this clone. The genes are TRBV7-2 and TRBJ2-7, with TRBD1 matching 7 bases. Germline CDR1 reads SGHTA; CDR2 reads FQGNSA. V lost 1 base, J lost 0 bases, and 6 bases stayed unmatched. The CDR3 runs to 16 residues. DNA of the CDR3: TGTGCCAGCAGCTTAGTGACAGGGCGAAGCTCCTACGAGCAGTACTTC. As protein: CASSLVTGRSSYEQYF.